This T cell receptor (beta chain) was sequenced during a study of persistence of HIV-infected CD4 T cells (dated by TCRdb to 2018 to 2020). Regarding the complete study: CMV- and HIV-1 Gag-responding CD4+ T cells were isolated from ART-treated individuals so that antigen-driven clonal expansion of HIV-1-infected cells could be examined. The median time participants had been on suppressive ART was under 10 years. TCRbeta sequencing assessed the clonality of all cells in each sorted population, while proviral sequencing assessed the clonality of infected cells. In the cross-participant TCR cluster analysis, fewer than 10 participants were included for CMV and over five participants were included for Gag. Peripheral blood samples of up to about 180 mL were obtained at multiple time points, with the exception of two participants, for whom leukapheresis was performed at a single time point. Overall study outcomes, separate from this receptor: TCRbeta richness in CMV- and Gag-responding cells was significantly lower than in anti-CD3/anti-CD28-responding cells; CMV-responding cells had higher oligoclonality than CD3/CD28-stimulated and Gag-responding cells. Antigen-responding cells were enriched for expanded CDR3beta sequences that were degenerate, which suggests that CD4+ responses to CMV and Gag underwent convergent selection. Restriction of bulk TCR analyses to the rare CMV-responding cells that actually carried HIV-1 proviruses was not possible. TCR oligoclonality correlated with proviral oligoclonality within the same sorted populations. Few individuals were included in the study, and only a limited range of antigens was tested.

TCRbeta repertoires were sequenced from genomic DNA with the immunoSEQ hsTCRB assay version 4 in survey mode. Genomic DNA was diluted to about 10 ng/uL, using up to roughly 1 ug per sample for TCRbeta sequencing. On the authors' methods: TCRbeta data analysis was done in ImmunoSeq Analyzer 3.0, and diversity was calculated on productive nucleotide rearrangements. Lower-bound TCR diversity was estimated with the improved Chao index, and clonality with the Gini coefficient using the Immunarch R package. Different nucleotide rearrangements encoding the same CDR3beta amino acid sequence were counted as distinct clonotypes. Differential abundance analysis identified TCRbeta sequences significantly enriched in antigen-responding cells relative to anti-CD3/anti-CD28-activated cells. GLIPH2 clustered TCRs by predicted peptide-MHC specificity, both within individual participants and across merged participant data sets. TCRdb obtained this table from immuneACCESS and retained in-frame rearrangements with V and J assigned. These tables miss some clones; where compared with another copy, unresolved V genes account for less than half of the shortfall, and the remainder is unexplained. The DNA was the basis for D and trimming; V, J and clone size are from that table. This sample comprises over 40,000 clones, 70% to 80% of them detected only once. Over 12% of the sample is taken by the ten largest.

The sample's treatment or condition label, in plain terms: suppressive antiretroviral therapy. Cells were stimulated with a pool of overlapping HIV-1 Gag 15-mer peptides at approximately 0.92 ug per peptide per mL. Nonresponding CD40L-negative CD69-negative CD45RO-high memory CD4+ T cells were sorted as memory populations depleted of antigen-responding cells. HIV-1-infected adults in whom suppressive ART had been started during chronic infection were enrolled as participants. Participants had undetectable plasma HIV-1 RNA below 50 copies/mL for at least 4 years. To be included, participants needed a CD4+ T cell count above 400 cells/uL and a positive CMV serology. Before stimulation, PBMCs were isolated using density centrifugation and then depleted of CD8+ T cells. For around 19 hours, the CD8-depleted PBMCs were stimulated with anti-CD28/CD49d costimulation, a CD40-blocking antibody, and enfuvirtide to prevent new infections. Cell sorting was performed on a Beckman Coulter MoFlo Legacy or XDP sorter, and dead cells were excluded with propidium iodide. Genomic DNA was extracted with the QIAamp DNA Mini Kit for samples above one million cells, otherwise with the Quick-DNA Microprep Kit.

A word on this clone: What this receptor recognizes is not known. Base qualities are not recorded, but no much larger clone differs from it by a single base.

Spanning cysteine to phenylalanine, the CDR3 consists of 14 amino acids. Just CDR3 DNA is preserved here, 42 bases in frame from base 1. Trimming costs V 4 bases and J 4 bases, and their ends lie 10 bases apart. Per the germline V gene, SNHLY is the CDR1 and FYNNEI is the CDR2. The rearranged chain carries TRBV2 and TRBJ1-4, with no confident D gene call. The sequences come from CD4+ T cells sorted from PBMCs after roughly 18-hour stimulation, collected from a patient who received antiretroviral therapy. The meaning of the sample's cell subset or site label: CD40L-CD69- CD45RO-high memory CD4 T cells not responding to Gag peptides. The source is an adult man with HIV who was CMV-seropositive. This receptor has the CDR3 CASSGTAVNEKLFF. The DNA sequence is TGTGCCAGCAGTGGGACCGCTGTTAATGAAAAACTGTTTTTT.